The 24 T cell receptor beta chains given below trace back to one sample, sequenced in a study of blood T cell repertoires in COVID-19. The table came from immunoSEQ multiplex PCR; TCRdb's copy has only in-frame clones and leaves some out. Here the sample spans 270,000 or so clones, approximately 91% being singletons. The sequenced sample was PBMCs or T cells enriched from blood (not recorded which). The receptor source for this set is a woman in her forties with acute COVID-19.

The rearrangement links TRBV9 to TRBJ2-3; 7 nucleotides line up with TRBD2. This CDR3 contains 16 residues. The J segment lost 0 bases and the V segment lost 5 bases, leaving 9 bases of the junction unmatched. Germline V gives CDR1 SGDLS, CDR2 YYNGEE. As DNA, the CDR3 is TGTGCCAGCAGTACCACCCCGGGGGGTAGCACAGATACGCAGTATTTT. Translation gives CASSTTPGGSTDTQYF.

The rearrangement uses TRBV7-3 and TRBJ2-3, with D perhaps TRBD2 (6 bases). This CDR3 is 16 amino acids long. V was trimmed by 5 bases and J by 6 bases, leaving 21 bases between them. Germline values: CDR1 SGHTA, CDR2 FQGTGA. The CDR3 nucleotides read TGTGCCAGCAGCCCCTTAGGGCGGGGAAGTGACGATACGCAGTATTTT. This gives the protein CASSPLGRGSDDTQYF.

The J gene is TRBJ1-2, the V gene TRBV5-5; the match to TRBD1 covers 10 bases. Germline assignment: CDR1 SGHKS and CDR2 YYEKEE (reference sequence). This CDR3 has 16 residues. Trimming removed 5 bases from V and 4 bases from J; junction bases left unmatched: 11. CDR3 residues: CASSNRQGAVGYGYTF. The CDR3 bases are TGTGCCAGCAGTAATCGACAGGGGGCGGTTGGCTATGGCTACACCTTC.

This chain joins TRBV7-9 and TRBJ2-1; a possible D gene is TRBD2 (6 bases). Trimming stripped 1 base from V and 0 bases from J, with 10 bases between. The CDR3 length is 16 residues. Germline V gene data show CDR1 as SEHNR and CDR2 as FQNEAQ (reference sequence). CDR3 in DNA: TGTGCCAGCAGCTTAGGGGGAGGCCCCTCCTACAATGAGCAGTTCTTC. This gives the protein CASSLGGGPSYNEQFF.

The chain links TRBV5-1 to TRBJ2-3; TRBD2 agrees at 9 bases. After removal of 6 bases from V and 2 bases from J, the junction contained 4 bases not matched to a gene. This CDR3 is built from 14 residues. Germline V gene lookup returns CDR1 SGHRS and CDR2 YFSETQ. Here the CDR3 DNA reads TGCGCCAGCAAGCTAGCGGGATACACAGATACGCAGTATTTT. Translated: CASKLAGYTDTQYF.

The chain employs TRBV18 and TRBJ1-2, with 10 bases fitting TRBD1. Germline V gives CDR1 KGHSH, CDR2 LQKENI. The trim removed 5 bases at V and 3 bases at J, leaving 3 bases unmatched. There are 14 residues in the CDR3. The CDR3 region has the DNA TGTGCCAGCTCAACCGGGACAGGGGACTATGGCTACACCTTC. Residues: CASSTGTGDYGYTF. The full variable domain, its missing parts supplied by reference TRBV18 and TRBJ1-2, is NAGVMQNPRHLVRRRGQEARLRCSPMKGHSHVYWYRQLPEEGLKFMVYLQKENIIDESGMPKERFSAEFPKEGPSILRIQQVVRGDSAAYFCASSTGTGDYGYTFGSGTRLTVV.

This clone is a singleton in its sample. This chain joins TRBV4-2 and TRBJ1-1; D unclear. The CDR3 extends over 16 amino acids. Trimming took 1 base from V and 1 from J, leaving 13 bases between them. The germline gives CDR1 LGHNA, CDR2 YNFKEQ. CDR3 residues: CASSQVFWQKNTEAFF. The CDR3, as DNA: TGTGCCAGCAGCCAAGTATTTTGGCAGAAGAACACTGAAGCTTTCTTT.

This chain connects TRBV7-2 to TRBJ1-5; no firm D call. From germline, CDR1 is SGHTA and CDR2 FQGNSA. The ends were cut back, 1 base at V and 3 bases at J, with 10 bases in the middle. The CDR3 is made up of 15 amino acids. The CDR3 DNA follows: TGTGCCAGCAGCTTAGGTTCCGGGTACAATCAGCCCCAGCATTTT. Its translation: CASSLGSGYNQPQHF.

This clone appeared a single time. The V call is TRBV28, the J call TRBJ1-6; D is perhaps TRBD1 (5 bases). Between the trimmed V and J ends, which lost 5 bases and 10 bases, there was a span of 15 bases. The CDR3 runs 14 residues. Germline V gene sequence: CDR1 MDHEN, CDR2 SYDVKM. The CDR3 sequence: CASSSIQGLSPLHF. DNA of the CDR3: TGTGCCAGCAGTAGTATTCAGGGTCTATCACCCCTCCACTTT.

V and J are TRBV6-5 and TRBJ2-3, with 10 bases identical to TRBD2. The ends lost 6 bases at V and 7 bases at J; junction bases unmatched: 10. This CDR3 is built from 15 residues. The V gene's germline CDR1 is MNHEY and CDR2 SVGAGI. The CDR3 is CASRPPSGGRNTQYF. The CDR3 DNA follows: TGTGCCAGCAGGCCCCCTAGCGGGGGTAGGAATACGCAGTATTTT.

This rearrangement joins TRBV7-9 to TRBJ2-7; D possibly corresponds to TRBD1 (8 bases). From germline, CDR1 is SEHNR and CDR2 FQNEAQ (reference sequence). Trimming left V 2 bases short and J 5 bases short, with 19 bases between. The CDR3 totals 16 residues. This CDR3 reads CASSLWTGRVLDEQYF. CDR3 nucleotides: TGTGCCAGCAGCTTATGGACAGGGAGGGTTCTAGACGAGCAGTACTTC.

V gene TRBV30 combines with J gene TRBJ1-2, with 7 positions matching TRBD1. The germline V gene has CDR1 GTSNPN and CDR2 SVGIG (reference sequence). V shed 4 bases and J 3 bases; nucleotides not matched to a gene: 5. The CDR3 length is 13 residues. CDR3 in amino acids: CAWTSGQDYGYTF. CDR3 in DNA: TGTGCCTGGACTTCCGGACAGGACTATGGCTACACCTTC.

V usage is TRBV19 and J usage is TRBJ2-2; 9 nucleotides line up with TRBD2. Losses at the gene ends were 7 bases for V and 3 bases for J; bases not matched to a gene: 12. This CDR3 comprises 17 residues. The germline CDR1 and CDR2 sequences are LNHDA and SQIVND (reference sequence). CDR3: CASIPRRGGLHTGELFF. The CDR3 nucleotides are TGTGCCAGTATCCCAAGGCGGGGGGGCCTTCACACCGGGGAGCTGTTTTTT.

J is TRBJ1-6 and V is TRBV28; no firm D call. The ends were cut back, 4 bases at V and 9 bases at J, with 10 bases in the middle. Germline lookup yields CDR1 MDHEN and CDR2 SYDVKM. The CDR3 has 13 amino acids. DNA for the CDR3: TGTGCCAGCAGTTGGGCCGGTGGTTCACCCCTCCACTTT. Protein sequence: CASSWAGGSPLHF.

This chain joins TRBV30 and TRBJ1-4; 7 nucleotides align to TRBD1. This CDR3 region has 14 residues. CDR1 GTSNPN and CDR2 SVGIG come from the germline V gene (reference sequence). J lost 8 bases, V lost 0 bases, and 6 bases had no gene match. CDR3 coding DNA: TGTGCCTGGAGTGTTCAGGGGGGTGGGGAAAAACTGTTTTTT. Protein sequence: CAWSVQGGGEKLFF. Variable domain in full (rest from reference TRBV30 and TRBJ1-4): SQTIHQWPATLVQPVGSPLSLECTVEGTSNPNLYWYRQAAGRGLQLLFYSVGIGQISSEVPQNLSASRPQDRQFILSSKKLLLSDSGFYLCAWSVQGGGEKLFFGSGTQLSVL.

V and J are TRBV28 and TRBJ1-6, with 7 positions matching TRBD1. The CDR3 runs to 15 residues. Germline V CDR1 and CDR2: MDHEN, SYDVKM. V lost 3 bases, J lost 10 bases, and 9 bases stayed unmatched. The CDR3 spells CASSLPRQGRSPLHF. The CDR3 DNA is TGTGCCAGCAGTTTGCCAAGACAGGGCCGGTCACCCCTCCACTTT.

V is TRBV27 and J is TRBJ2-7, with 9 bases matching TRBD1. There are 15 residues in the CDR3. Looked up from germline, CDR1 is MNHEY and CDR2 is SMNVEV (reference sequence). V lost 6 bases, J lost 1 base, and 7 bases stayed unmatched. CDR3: CASSNRGQGSYEQYF. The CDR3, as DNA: TGTGCCAGCAGCAATCGGGGACAGGGTTCCTACGAGCAGTACTTC.

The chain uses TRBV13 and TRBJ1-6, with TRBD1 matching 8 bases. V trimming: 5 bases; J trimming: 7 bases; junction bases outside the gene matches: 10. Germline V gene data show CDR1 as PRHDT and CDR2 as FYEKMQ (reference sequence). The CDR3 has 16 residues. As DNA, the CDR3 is TGTGCCAGCAGCGCAGGGGGCGCCGACGCAAATTCACCCCTCCACTTT. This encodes CASSAGGADANSPLHF.

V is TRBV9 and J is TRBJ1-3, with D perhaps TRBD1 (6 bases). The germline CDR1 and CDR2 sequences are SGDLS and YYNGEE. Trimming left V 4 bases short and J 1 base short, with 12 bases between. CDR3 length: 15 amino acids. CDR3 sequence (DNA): TGTGCCAGCAGCCCAGAACAGGGATCTGGAAACACCATATATTTT. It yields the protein CASSPEQGSGNTIYF. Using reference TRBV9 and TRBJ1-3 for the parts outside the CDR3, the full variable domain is DSGVTQTPKHLITATGQRVTLRCSPRSGDLSVYWYQQSLDQGLQFLIQYYNGEERAKGNILERFSAQQFPDLHSELNLSSLELGDSALYFCASSPEQGSGNTIYFGEGSWLTVV.

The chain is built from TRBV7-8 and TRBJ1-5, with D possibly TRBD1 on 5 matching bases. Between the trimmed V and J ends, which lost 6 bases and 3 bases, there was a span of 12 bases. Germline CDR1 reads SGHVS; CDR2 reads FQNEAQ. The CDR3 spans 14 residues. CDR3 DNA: TGTGCCAGCAGGGCAGGGTTCTCCAATCAGCCCCAGCATTTT. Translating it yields CASRAGFSNQPQHF.

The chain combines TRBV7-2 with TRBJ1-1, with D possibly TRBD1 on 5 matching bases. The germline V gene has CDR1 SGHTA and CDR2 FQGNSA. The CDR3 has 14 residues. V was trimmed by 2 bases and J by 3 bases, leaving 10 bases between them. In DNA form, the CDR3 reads TGTGCCAGCAGCTTACAGGGTAGGCACACTGAAGCTTTCTTT. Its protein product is CASSLQGRHTEAFF.

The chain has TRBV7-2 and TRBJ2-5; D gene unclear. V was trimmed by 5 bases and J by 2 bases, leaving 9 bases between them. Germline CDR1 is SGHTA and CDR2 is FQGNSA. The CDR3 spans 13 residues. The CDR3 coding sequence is TGTGCCAGCAGCCCCCCCCTACAAGAGACCCAGTACTTC. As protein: CASSPPLQETQYF.

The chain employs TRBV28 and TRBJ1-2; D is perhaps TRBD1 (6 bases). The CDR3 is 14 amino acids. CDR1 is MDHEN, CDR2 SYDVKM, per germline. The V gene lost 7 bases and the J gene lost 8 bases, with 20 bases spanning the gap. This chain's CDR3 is CASTSPDRWKGYTF. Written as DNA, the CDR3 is TGTGCCAGCACCTCACCGGACAGATGGAAGGGCTACACCTTC.

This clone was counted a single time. The CDR3 nucleotides are TGCGCCAGCAGCTTGCCAGCAGGGGATAATGAAAAACTGTTTTTT. This sequence encodes CASSLPAGDNEKLFF. This rearrangement joins TRBV5-1 to TRBJ1-4; possible D gene TRBD1, 6 bases. With 1 base removed from V and 4 bases from J, the gap between germline ends came to 11 bases. The germline V gene encodes CDR1 SGHRS and CDR2 YFSETQ. The CDR3 runs to 15 residues. The complete variable domain, with remaining parts taken from reference TRBV5-1 and TRBJ1-4, reads KAGVTQTPRYLIKTRGQQVTLSCSPISGHRSVSWYQQTPGQGLQFLFEYFSETQRNKGNFPGRFSGRQFSNSRSEMNVSTLELGDSALYLCASSLPAGDNEKLFFGSGTQLSVL.